This TCR beta chain was identified during a study of T cell repertoires in aging, cancer and after chemotherapy. Multiplex touch-down PCR with TRB-A/B primers amplified rearranged V-D-J TRB sequences. TCRdb re-called the multiplex PCR reads through MiXCR, storing one row per CDR3 protein. The table shows around 3,200 distinct CDR3 sequences, with about 20% occurring only once. In its sample, this clonotype was seen a few times. There are 12 residues in the CDR3. Germline CDR1 reads KGHDR; CDR2 reads SFDVKD. Trimming shortened V by 10 bases and J by 2 bases, and 10 bases separated the two germline ends. TCR beta rearrangements were amplified from peripheral blood genomic DNA.

The sequence derives from a human donor with a blood cancer. The chain carries TRBV24-1 and TRBJ1-1, with D hard to call. The specimen sequenced was blood. The CDR3 protein is CATHDGNTEAFF. The CDR3 DNA is TGTGCCACTCACGACGGCAACACTGAAGCTTTCTTT.